The rows below give T cell receptor beta chains drawn from one sample of a study of cytomegalovirus exposure and HLA in healthy donors. Clones were read by immunoSEQ multiplex PCR, and TCRdb kept only the in-frame ones, dropping some. The table shows around 130,000 clones, with 66% occurring only once. Specimen: PBMCs. The receptor set was obtained from a woman in her sixties or seventies in good health and CMV-seronegative. Each CDR3 is given with its conserved first and last residue. The order of the fields is V gene, J gene, CDR3 protein.

TRBV6-1	TRBJ2-5	CASSAQGHGQETQYF
TRBV27	TRBJ2-7	CASSRRAGEQYF
TRBV7-9	TRBJ2-1	CASSLGAQGLYGNEQFF
TRBV7-2	TRBJ2-1	CASSLAAGGSNEQFF
TRBV19	TRBJ2-3	CASSPGRGLAGGTDTQYF
TRBV29-1	-	CSVDSGGYEQYF
TRBV6-5	TRBJ2-1	CASSYRGLNYNEQFF
TRBV7-9	TRBJ2-7	CSSRGTGDSYEQYF
TRBV6-5	TRBJ1-2	CASSVGAGYTF
TRBV11-2	-	CASSNTPLSYEQYF
TRBV23-1	TRBJ1-2	CASSLSKGVKYYGYTF
TRBV7-2	TRBJ2-7	CASSSNSYEQYF
TRBV9	TRBJ1-6	CASAGSYNSPLHF
TRBV5-1	TRBJ2-7	CASSLALGGHGEQYF
TRBV5-1	TRBJ2-3	CASSLGTGATDTQYF
TRBV5-4	TRBJ1-2	CASSAQGAGGYTF
TRBV9	TRBJ2-3	CASSEGAWDTQYF
TRBV19	TRBJ2-5	CASTTGVGEVFSETQYF
TRBV2	TRBJ2-3	CASSDRRARDTQYF
TRBV11-3	TRBJ2-7	CASSLDLGGEQYF
TRBV19	TRBJ1-3	CASSTLGGSGNTIYF
TRBV28	TRBJ2-2	CASSLQGTGYHTGELFF
TRBV20-1	TRBJ2-3	CSASLADTQYF
TRBV18	TRBJ1-6	CASSVVGGGSPLHF
TRBV5-4	TRBJ2-1	CASSSPPLAGKNEQFF
TRBV6-1	TRBJ2-1	CASSAASGSYNEQFF
TRBV19	TRBJ2-1	CASRLSGIPYNEQFF
TRBV4-1	TRBJ2-2	CASSQEYLWNTGELFF
TRBV6-6	TRBJ2-3	CASRGSGTSGTDTQYF
TRBV28	TRBJ1-3	CASSSPRGAGNTIYF
TRBV14	TRBJ2-6	CASSYNIPVSGANVLTF
TRBV19	TRBJ2-7	CASSPLLGQGSEQYF
TRBV28	TRBJ2-5	CASSSSRQGRETQYF
TRBV6-1	TRBJ2-2	CASSDVGGPNTGELFF
TRBV6-1	TRBJ2-7	CASSPVGGSSYEQYF
TRBV2	TRBJ2-1	CASSGRRGGLNEQFF
TRBV6-5	TRBJ2-5	CASSKRGQETQYF
TRBV11-2	TRBJ1-4	CASSFSRQATNEKLFF
TRBV28	TRBJ2-1	CASSLSERSQQFF
TRBV29-1	TRBJ1-1	CSVAQGDTEAFF